Listed below are T cell receptor beta chains from one sample, sequenced in a study of blood T cell repertoires in COVID-19. Sequenced by immunoSEQ multiplex PCR; TCRdb stores in-frame clones only, minus some. The sample has more than 200,000 clones; around 90% are singletons. The sample taken for sequencing was peripheral blood. These receptors all stem from a man younger than 45 with COVID-19, enrolled during active disease. The CDR3 runs from the conserved cysteine through the conserved F or W. Fields, in order: clone size, D gene, V gene, J gene, CDR3 protein, CDR3 DNA. D genes are given only for firm matches. For some rows the clone size is stated as once, few or many, or as a class when expanded; others skip it.

-	TRBD1	TRBV7-9	TRBJ1-2	CASSAGTGGPFNYGYTF	TGTGCCAGCAGCGCGGGGACAGGGGGCCCATTTAACTATGGCTACACCTTC
-	-	TRBV20-1	TRBJ1-2	CSATPGEGYTF	TGCAGTGCTACCCCCGGGGAAGGCTACACCTTC
-	-	TRBV19	TRBJ1-1	CASNPFPGRTEAFF	TGTGCCAGTAACCCATTTCCGGGGAGGACTGAAGCTTTCTTT
-	TRBD2	TRBV3-1/TRBV3-2	TRBJ2-1	CASSPDSTSARPKNNEQFF	TGTGCCAGCAGCCCCGACTCGACTAGCGCTAGGCCGAAAAACAATGAGCAGTTCTTC
-	TRBD1	TRBV18	TRBJ2-7	CASSPPTGAVREQYF	TGTGCCAGCTCCCCCCCCACAGGGGCGGTCCGCGAGCAGTACTTC
once	TRBD1	TRBV28	TRBJ2-7	CASSSSGTGGHYEQYF	TGTGCCAGCAGTTCTTCCGGGACAGGGGGCCACTACGAGCAGTACTTC
-	-	TRBV13	TRBJ2-1	CASSLAGGYEQFF	TGTGCCAGCAGCTTAGCAGGAGGCTATGAGCAGTTCTTC
-	-	TRBV15	TRBJ1-2	CATSRGNSPYGYTF	TGTGCCACCAGCAGAGGTAATTCCCCCTATGGCTACACCTTC
-	-	TRBV5-6	TRBJ1-1	CASSLVVAGEAFF	TGTGCCAGCAGCTTGGTGGTGGCAGGGGAAGCTTTCTTT
-	-	TRBV28	TRBJ2-7	CASSSGTAEQYF	TGTGCCAGCAGTTCGGGGACTGCAGAGCAGTACTTC
-	-	TRBV27	TRBJ1-1	CASSRRGITEAFF	TGTGCCAGCAGTCGAAGGGGTATCACTGAAGCTTTCTTT
few	TRBD1	TRBV5-4	TRBJ2-7	CASSVRQGSAYEQYF	TGTGCCAGCAGCGTCCGACAGGGGAGCGCCTACGAGCAGTACTTC
-	-	TRBV3-1/TRBV3-2	TRBJ1-2	CASSPRDTINYGYTF	TGTGCCAGCAGCCCCCGGGACACAATTAACTATGGCTACACCTTC
-	TRBD1	TRBV7-3	TRBJ2-6	CASSFRQGRPGANVLTF	TGTGCCAGCAGCTTCAGACAGGGGAGGCCTGGGGCCAACGTCCTGACTTTC
-	TRBD2	TRBV20-1	TRBJ2-1	CSASPLAGAYNEQFF	TGCAGTGCTAGTCCGCTAGCGGGGGCTTACAATGAGCAGTTCTTC
few	TRBD2	TRBV6-4	TRBJ2-2	CASSERLAGDTGELFF	TGTGCCAGCAGTGAGCGACTAGCGGGGGACACCGGGGAGCTGTTTTTT
-	-	TRBV18	TRBJ2-2	CASSPGTGNTGELFF	TGTGCCAGCTCACCGGGAACAGGGAACACCGGGGAGCTGTTTTTT
-	-	TRBV5-6	TRBJ1-3	CASSSYRASGNTIYF	TGTGCCAGCAGCAGCTACAGGGCCTCTGGAAACACCATATATTTT
-	TRBD1	TRBV3-1/TRBV3-2	TRBJ2-7	CASSPSGTGGEQYF	TGTGCCAGCAGCCCCTCAGGGACAGGGGGCGAACAGTACTTC
-	TRBD2	TRBV25-1	TRBJ2-7	CASSHLAGASYEQYF	TGTGCCAGCAGCCATCTAGCGGGGGCTTCCTACGAGCAGTACTTC
-	TRBD1	TRBV10-3	TRBJ1-1	CAISESAGTGIGGNTEAFF	TGTGCCATCAGTGAGTCGGCCGGGACAGGGATAGGGGGGAACACTGAAGCTTTCTTT
-	TRBD2	TRBV7-2	TRBJ2-1	CASSLPPGLAGNEQFF	TGTGCCAGCTCCTTACCTCCGGGACTAGCGGGCAATGAGCAGTTCTTC
-	TRBD1	TRBV6-5	TRBJ1-6	CASSYSTGGSPLHF	TGTGCCAGCAGTTACTCGACAGGGGGGTCACCCCTCCACTTT
-	-	TRBV19	TRBJ1-4	CASTHRATNEKLFF	TGTGCCAGTACACACAGGGCAACTAATGAAAAACTGTTTTTT